This TCR beta chain stems from a study of human thymus T cells. A remark on this clone: Antigen specificity is unknown.

The repertoire was sequenced with immunoSEQ multiplex PCR; TCRdb's copy has only in-frame clones and lacks some. The sample lists some 50,000 clones, about 95% seen once, with 0.15% to 0.2% in the top ten. The V segment lost 4 bases and the J segment 2 bases; nucleotides outside the gene matches: 11. CDR1 is SGHVS and CDR2 is FQNEAQ in the germline V gene. This CDR3 spans 18 amino acids. Study-wide points: V and J genes seemed to be used with bias in thymic and blood repertoires.

Immunologically healthy infants in Finland undergoing congenital heart defect surgery were the donors. All available leukocytes, rather than a set cell count, yielded the blood DNA. The sequencing input was blood. This chain connects TRBV7-8 to TRBJ2-2, with 9 nucleotides matching TRBD2. The origin of this receptor is a girl in the first two years of life with a congenital heart defect but otherwise immunologically healthy. Written as DNA, the CDR3 is TGTGCCAGCAGCTGGCAAGCGGGAGGACCCCTTAACACCGGGGAGCTGTTTTTT. Protein product: CASSWQAGGPLNTGELFF.